This TCR beta chain is from a study of blood T cell repertoires in COVID-19. Study-level information: The United States, Italy and Spain supplied acute and convalescent COVID-19 samples. The cDNA or gDNA used as material had been derived from T cells, B-cell-depleted T cells, or PBMCs.

This clone occurred once. The method was immunoSEQ multiplex PCR; TCRdb's version includes in-frame clones alone and lacks a portion of them. This table holds around 25,000 clones, approximately 88% found once. Germline CDR1 is SGHRS and CDR2 is YFSETQ. The J segment lost 0 bases and the V segment lost 2 bases, leaving 6 bases of the junction unmatched. This CDR3 has 16 amino acids. This TCR was recovered from a woman between 45 and 65 years old with active COVID-19. Sequencing was done on a sample of peripheral blood. This chain uses TRBV5-1 with TRBJ2-3; 7 nucleotides align to TRBD2. CDR3 nucleotides: TGCGCCAGCAGCTTTAGCGGGTCGACTAGCACAGATACGCAGTATTTT. Its translation: CASSFSGSTSTDTQYF.